Ten or more counts support the clone carrying this TCR beta chain. The target antigen is unknown. This specimen comes from a study of human T cells and chemical hapten exposure. Study context: Chiefly women, the patients showed alopecia areata, totalis or universalis.

Regarding the study as a whole: With regard to DPC sensitization, TCRs above 1 in 1000 frequency did not change.

TCRdb used MiXCR to reprocess the RACE reads, holding one entry per CDR3 protein. The top ten hold approximately 12% of the sample, which has 45,000 to 60,000 distinct CDR3 sequences, 9.3% seen once. Regarding time point: patch test 1, 2 weeks after DPC sensitization. Indicated treatment: therapeutic diphenylcyclopropenone sensitization with weekly scalp DPC. Trimming stripped 2 bases from V and 3 bases from J, with 8 bases between. This CDR3 spans 12 amino acids. CDR1 is GTSNPN and CDR2 is SVGIG in the germline V gene (reference sequence). This chain links TRBV30 with TRBJ2-7; TRBD2 is a possible D gene (5 bases). This material consisted of whole blood, taken in connection with sensitization to the hapten diphenylcyclopropenone (DPC). The clonotype was recovered from a woman aged 40 to 50 with alopecia areata. Some clones in this sample may be carry-over from other donors' samples. This CDR3 is CAWSPGYYEQYF. The CDR3 DNA follows: TGTGCCTGGAGTCCGGGATACTACGAGCAGTACTTC.